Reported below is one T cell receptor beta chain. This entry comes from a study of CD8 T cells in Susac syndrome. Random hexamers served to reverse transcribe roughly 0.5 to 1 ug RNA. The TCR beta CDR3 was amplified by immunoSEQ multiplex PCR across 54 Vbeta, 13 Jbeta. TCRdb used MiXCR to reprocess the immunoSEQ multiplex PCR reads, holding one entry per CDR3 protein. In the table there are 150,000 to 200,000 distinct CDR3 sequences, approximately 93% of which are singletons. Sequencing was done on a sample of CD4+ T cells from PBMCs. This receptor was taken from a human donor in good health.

The CDR3 loop is CASSPSGSYGYTF. The DNA for the CDR3 is TGTGCCAGCAGTCCCTCGGGGTCCTATGGCTACACCTTC. The J gene is TRBJ1-2, the V gene TRBV7-3; no reliable D call. Germline CDR1 reads SGHTA; CDR2 reads FQGTGA. The V end was cut by 6 bases, the J end by 4 bases, with 12 bases between. This CDR3 region has 13 residues.